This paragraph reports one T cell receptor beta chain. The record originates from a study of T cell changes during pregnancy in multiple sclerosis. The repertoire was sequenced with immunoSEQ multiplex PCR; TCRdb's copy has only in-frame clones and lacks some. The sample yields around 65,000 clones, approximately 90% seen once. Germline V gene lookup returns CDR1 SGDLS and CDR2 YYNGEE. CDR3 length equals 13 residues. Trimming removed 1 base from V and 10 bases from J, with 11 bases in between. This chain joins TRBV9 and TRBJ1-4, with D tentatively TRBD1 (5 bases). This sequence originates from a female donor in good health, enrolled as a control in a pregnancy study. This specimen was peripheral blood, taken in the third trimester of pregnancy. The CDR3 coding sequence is TGTGCCAGCAGCGTACTAGGGGCCGGAAAACTGTTTTTT. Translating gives CASSVLGAGKLFF.